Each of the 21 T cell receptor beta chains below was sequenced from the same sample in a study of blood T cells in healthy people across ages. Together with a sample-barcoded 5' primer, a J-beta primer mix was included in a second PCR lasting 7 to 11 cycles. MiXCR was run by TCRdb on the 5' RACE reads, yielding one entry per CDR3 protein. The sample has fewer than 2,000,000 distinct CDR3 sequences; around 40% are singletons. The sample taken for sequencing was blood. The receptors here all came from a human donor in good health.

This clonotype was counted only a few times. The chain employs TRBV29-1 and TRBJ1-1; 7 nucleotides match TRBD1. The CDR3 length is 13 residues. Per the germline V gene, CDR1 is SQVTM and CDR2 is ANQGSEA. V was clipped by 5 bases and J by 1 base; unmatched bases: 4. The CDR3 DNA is TGCAGCGTTAAGGGACAGTCGAACACTGAAGCTTTCTTT. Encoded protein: CSVKGQSNTEAFF.

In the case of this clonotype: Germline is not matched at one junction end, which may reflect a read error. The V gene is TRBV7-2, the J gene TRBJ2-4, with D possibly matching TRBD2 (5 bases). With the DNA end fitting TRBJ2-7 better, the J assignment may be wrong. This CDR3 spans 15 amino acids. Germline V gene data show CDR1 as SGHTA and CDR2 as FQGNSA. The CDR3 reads CASSLAGLISDEQYF. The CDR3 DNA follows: TGTGCCAGCAGCTTAGCAGGACTCATCTCCGACGAGCAGTACTTC.

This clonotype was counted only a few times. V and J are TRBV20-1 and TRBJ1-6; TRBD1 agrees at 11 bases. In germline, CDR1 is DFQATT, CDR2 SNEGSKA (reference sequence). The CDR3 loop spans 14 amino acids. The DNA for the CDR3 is TGCAGCATACCGACCGGGACAGGGGGTCCACCCCTCCACTTT. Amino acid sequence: CSIPTGTGGPPLHF.

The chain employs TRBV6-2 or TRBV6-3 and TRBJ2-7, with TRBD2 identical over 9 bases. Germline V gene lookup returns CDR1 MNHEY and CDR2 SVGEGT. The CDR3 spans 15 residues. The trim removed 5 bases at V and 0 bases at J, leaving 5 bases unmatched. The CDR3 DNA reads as TGTGCCAGCAGTACAAGCGGGAGGAGCTCCTACGAGCAGTACTTC. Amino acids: CASSTSGRSSYEQYF.

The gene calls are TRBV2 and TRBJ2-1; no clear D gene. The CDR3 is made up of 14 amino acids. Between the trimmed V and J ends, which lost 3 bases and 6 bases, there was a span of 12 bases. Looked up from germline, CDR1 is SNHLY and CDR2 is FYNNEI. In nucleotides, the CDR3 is TGTGCCAGCAGTGAGATGCGTCCCCCCAATGAGCAGTTCTTC. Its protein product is CASSEMRPPNEQFF. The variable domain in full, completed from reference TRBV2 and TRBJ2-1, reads EPEVTQTPSHQVTQMGQEVILRCVPISNHLYFYWYRQILGQKVEFLVSFYNNEISEKSEIFDDQFSVERPDGSNFTLKIRSTKLEDSAMYFCASSEMRPPNEQFFGPGTRLTVL.

The DNA of the CDR3 is TGTGCCACCAGTCCGGGACAGAGCAATCAGCCCCAGCATTTT. Translation: CATSPGQSNQPQHF. V usage is TRBV24-1 and J usage is TRBJ1-5, with TRBD1 matching 7 bases. Germline CDR1 KGHDR, CDR2 SFDVKD. V gave up 6 bases and J gave up 1 base; unmatched junction bases: 2. The CDR3 runs 14 residues.

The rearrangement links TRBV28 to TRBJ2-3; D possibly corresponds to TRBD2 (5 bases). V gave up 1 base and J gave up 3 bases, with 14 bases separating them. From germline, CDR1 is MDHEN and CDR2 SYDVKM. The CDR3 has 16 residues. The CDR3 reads CASSLSPSRPTDTQYF. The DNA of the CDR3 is TGTGCCAGCAGTTTATCTCCTAGCAGGCCAACAGATACGCAGTATTTT.

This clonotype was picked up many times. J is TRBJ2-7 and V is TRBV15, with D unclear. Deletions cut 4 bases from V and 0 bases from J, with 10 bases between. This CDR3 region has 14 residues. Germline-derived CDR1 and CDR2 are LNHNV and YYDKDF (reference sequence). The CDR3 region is CATSTRTSSYEQYF. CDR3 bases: TGTGCCACCAGCACGCGGACGAGCTCCTACGAGCAGTACTTC.

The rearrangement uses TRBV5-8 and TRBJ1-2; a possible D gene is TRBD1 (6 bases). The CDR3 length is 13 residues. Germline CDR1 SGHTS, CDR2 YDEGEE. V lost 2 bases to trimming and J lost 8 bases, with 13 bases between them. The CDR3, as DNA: TGTGCCAGCAGCTTTCGAGTGACAGGCGGCTACACCTTC. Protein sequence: CASSFRVTGGYTF.

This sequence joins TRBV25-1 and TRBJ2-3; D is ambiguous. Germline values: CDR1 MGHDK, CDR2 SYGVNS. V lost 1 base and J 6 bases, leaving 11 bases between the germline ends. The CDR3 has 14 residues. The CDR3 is CASSELYVGDTQYF. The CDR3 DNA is TGTGCCAGCAGTGAATTATATGTCGGGGATACGCAGTATTTT.

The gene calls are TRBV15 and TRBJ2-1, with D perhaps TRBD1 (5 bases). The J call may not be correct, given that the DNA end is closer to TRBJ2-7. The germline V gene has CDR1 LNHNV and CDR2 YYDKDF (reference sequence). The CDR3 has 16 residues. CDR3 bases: TGTGCCACCAGCAGAGATCGGGCGCCAGGGTACAATGAGCAGTACTTC. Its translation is CATSRDRAPGYNEQYF.

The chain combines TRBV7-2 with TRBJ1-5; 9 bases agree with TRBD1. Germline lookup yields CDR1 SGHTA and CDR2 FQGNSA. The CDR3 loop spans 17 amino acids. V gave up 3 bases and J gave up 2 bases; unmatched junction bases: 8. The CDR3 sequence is CASSLGTGHYRNQPQHF. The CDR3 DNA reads TGTGCCAGCAGCTTGGGGACAGGGCATTATCGCAATCAGCCCCAGCATTTT.

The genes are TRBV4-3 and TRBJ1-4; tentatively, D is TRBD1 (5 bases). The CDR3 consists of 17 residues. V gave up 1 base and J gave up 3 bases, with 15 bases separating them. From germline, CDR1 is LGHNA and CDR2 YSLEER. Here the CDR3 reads CASSQGGGHGPNEKLFF. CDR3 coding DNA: TGCGCCAGCAGCCAAGGAGGCGGACATGGCCCTAATGAAAAACTGTTTTTT.

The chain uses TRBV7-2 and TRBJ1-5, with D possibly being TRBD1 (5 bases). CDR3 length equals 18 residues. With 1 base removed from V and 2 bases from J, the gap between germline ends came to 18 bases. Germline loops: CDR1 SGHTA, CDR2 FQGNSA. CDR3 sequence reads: CASSLVTVGDERNQPQHF. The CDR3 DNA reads TGTGCCAGCAGCTTAGTCACCGTGGGGGACGAACGCAATCAGCCCCAGCATTTT.

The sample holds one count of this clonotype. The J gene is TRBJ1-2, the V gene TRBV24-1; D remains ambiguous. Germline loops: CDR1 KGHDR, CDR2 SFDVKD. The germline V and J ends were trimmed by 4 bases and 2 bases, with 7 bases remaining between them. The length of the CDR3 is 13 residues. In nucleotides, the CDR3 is TGTGCCACCAGTGAACACCCAAACTATGGCTACACCTTC. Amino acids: CATSEHPNYGYTF.

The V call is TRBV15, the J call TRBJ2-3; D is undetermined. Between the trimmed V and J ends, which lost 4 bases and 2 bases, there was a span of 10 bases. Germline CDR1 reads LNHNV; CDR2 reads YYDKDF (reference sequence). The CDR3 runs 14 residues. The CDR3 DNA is TGTGCCACCAGCATCAAACCTATCACAGATACGCAGTATTTT. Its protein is CATSIKPITDTQYF.

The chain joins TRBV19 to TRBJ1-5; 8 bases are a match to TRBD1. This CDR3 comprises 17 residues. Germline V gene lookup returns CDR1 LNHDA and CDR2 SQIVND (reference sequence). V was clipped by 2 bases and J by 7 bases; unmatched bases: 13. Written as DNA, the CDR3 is TGTGCCAGTAGTATAAAGGGGACAGGCGGTTATGGCCAGCCCCAGCATTTT. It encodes CASSIKGTGGYGQPQHF.

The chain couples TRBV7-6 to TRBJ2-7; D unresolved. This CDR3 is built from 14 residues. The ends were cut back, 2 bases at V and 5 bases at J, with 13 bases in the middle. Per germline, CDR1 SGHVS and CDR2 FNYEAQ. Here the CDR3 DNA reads TGTGCCAGCAGCTTAAAAACAGAAGGCCACGAGCAGTACTTC. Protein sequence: CASSLKTEGHEQYF. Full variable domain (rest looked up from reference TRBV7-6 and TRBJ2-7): GAGVSQSPRYKVTKRGQDVALRCDPISGHVSLYWYRQALGQGPEFLTYFNYEAQQDKSGLPNDRFSAERPEGSISTLTIQRTEQRDSAMYRCASSLKTEGHEQYFGPGTRLTVT.

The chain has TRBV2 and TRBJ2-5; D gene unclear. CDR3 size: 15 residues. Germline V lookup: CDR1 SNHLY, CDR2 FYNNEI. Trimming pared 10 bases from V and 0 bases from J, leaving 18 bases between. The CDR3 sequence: CATEGGVTHQETQYF. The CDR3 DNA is TGTGCCACCGAAGGTGGAGTCACTCACCAAGAGACCCAGTACTTC.

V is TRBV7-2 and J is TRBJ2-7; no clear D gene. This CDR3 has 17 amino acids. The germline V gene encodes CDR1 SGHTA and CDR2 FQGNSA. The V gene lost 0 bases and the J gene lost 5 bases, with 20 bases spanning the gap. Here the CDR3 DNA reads TGTGCCAGCAGCTTAGCGGTAGCCGGTTATTTTTCCCACGAGCAGTACTTC. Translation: CASSLAVAGYFSHEQYF. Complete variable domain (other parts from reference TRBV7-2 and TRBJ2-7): GAGVSQSPSNKVTEKGKDVELRCDPISGHTALYWYRQSLGQGLEFLIYFQGNSAPDKSGLPSDRFSAERTGGSVSTLTIQRTQQEDSAVYLCASSLAVAGYFSHEQYFGPGTRLTVT.

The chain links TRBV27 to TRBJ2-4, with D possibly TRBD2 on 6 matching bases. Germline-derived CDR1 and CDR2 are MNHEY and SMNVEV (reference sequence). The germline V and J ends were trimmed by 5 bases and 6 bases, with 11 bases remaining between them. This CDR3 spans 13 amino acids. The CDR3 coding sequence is TGTGCCAGCAGTGGACTACTGCGAAACATTCAGTACTTC. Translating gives CASSGLLRNIQYF.